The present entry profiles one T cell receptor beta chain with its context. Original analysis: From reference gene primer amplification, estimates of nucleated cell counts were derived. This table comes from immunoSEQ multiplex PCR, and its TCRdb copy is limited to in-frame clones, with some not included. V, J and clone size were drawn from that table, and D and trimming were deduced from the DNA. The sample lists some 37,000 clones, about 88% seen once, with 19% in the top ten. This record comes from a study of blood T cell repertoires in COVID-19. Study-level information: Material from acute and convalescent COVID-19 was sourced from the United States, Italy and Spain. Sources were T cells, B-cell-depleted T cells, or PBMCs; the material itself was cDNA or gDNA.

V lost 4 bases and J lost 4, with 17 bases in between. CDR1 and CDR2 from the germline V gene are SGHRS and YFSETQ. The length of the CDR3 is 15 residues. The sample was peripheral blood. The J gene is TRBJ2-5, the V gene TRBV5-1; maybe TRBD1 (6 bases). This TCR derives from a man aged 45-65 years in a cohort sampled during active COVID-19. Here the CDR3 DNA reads TGCGCCAGCAGCCCCCGGGACACCCTTCGAGAGACCCAGTACTTC. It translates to CASSPRDTLRETQYF.